Listed below are T cell receptor beta chains from one sample, sequenced in a study of beta chain features in type 1 diabetes. Method: immunoSEQ multiplex PCR; TCRdb's copy keeps in-frame clones and lacks some. The profile shows some 500,000 clones, about 10% of them singletons. Material for sequencing was naive CD4+ T cells from blood. The receptors were gathered from a woman aged 18-35 years in good health. Both conserved end residues are part of each CDR3. D genes are given only for firm matches. Part of the rows lack a size; the others show once, few, many or a class for expanded clones.

D: NA; size: few; J: TRBJ2-3; V: TRBV7-3; CDR3: CASNGALADTQYF; DNA: TGTGCCAGCAACGGGGCCCTGGCAGATACGCAGTATTTT
D: NA; size: few; J: TRBJ2-5; V: TRBV7-2; CDR3: CASSRGMSKETQYF; DNA: TGTGCCAGCTCGAGGGGGATGAGCAAAGAGACCCAGTACTTC
D: NA; size: few; J: TRBJ1-3; V: TRBV29-1; CDR3: CSVETVGNTIYF; DNA: TGCAGCGTTGAAACAGTCGGAAACACCATATATTTT
D: NA; size: few; J: TRBJ2-1; V: TRBV9; CDR3: CASSSRTGTPGYNEQFF; DNA: TGTGCCAGCAGCTCACGCACCGGGACCCCGGGCTACAATGAGCAGTTCTTC
D: NA; size: NA; J: TRBJ1-2; V: TRBV7-2; CDR3: CASSLIRGKGYTF; DNA: TGTGCCAGCAGCCTTATCAGGGGAAAAGGCTACACCTTC
D: NA; size: few; J: TRBJ2-1; V: TRBV5-1; CDR3: CASSLTSGPYNEQFF; DNA: TGCGCCAGCAGCTTGACCTCCGGGCCCTACAATGAGCAGTTCTTC
D: NA; size: NA; J: TRBJ2-3; V: TRBV27; CDR3: CASSPSTDTQYF; DNA: TGTGCCAGCAGTCCCAGCACAGATACGCAGTATTTT
D: NA; size: NA; J: TRBJ2-3; V: TRBV4-1; CDR3: CASSQFEGVDTQYF; DNA: TGCGCCAGCAGCCAATTTGAAGGGGTAGATACGCAGTATTTT
D: NA; size: NA; J: TRBJ1-1; V: TRBV7-9; CDR3: CASSPSGNAVAFF; DNA: TGTGCCAGCAGTCCGTCGGGGAATGCCGTAGCTTTCTTT
D: NA; size: NA; J: TRBJ1-2; V: TRBV7-9; CDR3: CASSSSAGTGYGYTF; DNA: TGTGCCAGCAGCTCCTCAGCAGGGACGGGCTATGGCTACACCTTC
D: NA; size: NA; J: TRBJ2-6; V: TRBV2; CDR3: CASKASGANVLTF; DNA: TGTGCCAGCAAGGCCTCTGGGGCCAACGTCCTGACTTTC
D: TRBD2; size: few; J: TRBJ2-5; V: TRBV7-2; CDR3: CASSQGLAGAGTQYF; DNA: TGTGCCAGCAGCCAGGGACTAGCGGGGGCTGGGACCCAGTACTTC
D: NA; size: NA; J: TRBJ1-2; V: TRBV30; CDR3: CACLALTSGYTF; DNA: TGTGCCTGTTTAGCCTTAACGTCTGGCTACACCTTC
D: NA; size: NA; J: TRBJ1-4; V: TRBV7-2; CDR3: CASRESKWEKLFF; DNA: TGTGCCTCTCGCGAGTCTAAATGGGAAAAACTGTTTTTT
D: NA; size: few; J: TRBJ1-1; V: TRBV9; CDR3: CASSVVGRGGTEAFF; DNA: TGTGCCAGCAGCGTAGTAGGGAGGGGAGGTACTGAAGCTTTCTTT
D: TRBD2; size: NA; J: TRBJ2-5; V: TRBV13; CDR3: CASSLAGGRETQYF; DNA: TGTGCCAGCAGCTTAGCGGGGGGGCGAGAGACCCAGTACTTC
D: NA; size: NA; J: TRBJ1-2; V: TRBV18; CDR3: CASSPGANYGYTF; DNA: TGTGCCAGCTCACCGGGAGCCAACTATGGCTACACCTTC
D: NA; size: NA; J: TRBJ2-2; V: TRBV21-1; CDR3: CASSKDGGHPMAGELFF; DNA: TGTGCCAGCAGCAAAGATGGGGGCCATCCGATGGCCGGGGAGCTGTTTTTT
D: NA; size: few; J: TRBJ2-3; V: TRBV7-9; CDR3: CASSLGALSTDTQYF; DNA: TGTGCCAGCAGCTTAGGTGCACTTAGCACAGATACGCAGTATTTT
D: TRBD1; size: few; J: TRBJ1-2; V: TRBV2; CDR3: CASSEDRDRRSGYTF; DNA: TGTGCCAGCAGTGAAGACCGGGACAGGAGAAGCGGCTACACCTTC
D: TRBD1; size: NA; J: TRBJ1-2; V: TRBV7-9; CDR3: CASSSEPRTGGPSF; DNA: TGTGCCAGCAGCTCGGAACCTCGGACAGGGGGACCCTCCTTC
D: NA; size: NA; J: TRBJ1-2; V: TRBV30; CDR3: CAWQNPGTFYGYTF; DNA: TGTGCCTGGCAAAACCCCGGGACATTCTATGGCTACACCTTC
D: NA; size: NA; J: TRBJ1-2; V: TRBV7-9; CDR3: CASSSLNRDSNYGYTF; DNA: TGTGCCAGCAGCTCATTAAACAGGGATTCTAACTATGGCTACACCTTC
D: TRBD1; size: NA; J: TRBJ1-4; V: TRBV13; CDR3: CASRPGQINEKLFF; DNA: TGTGCCAGCAGGCCGGGACAGATTAATGAAAAACTGTTTTTT
D: TRBD1; size: few; J: TRBJ1-5; V: TRBV28; CDR3: CASSPDRGRNQPQHF; DNA: TGTGCCAGCAGTCCCGACAGGGGACGCAATCAGCCCCAGCATTTT
D: NA; size: NA; J: TRBJ2-2; V: TRBV7-9; CDR3: CASSEMSFSTGELFF; DNA: TGTGCCAGCAGCGAAATGAGTTTTTCCACCGGGGAGCTGTTTTTT
D: NA; size: few; J: TRBJ2-7; V: TRBV9; CDR3: CASSETAGWGGEQYF; DNA: TGTGCCAGCAGCGAGACAGCCGGTTGGGGCGGCGAGCAGTACTTC